This passage covers 32 T cell receptor beta chains from one sample sequenced in a study of T cells in Graves' hyperthyroidism and ophthalmopathy. TCR beta CDR3 sequences were amplified from RNA transcripts. An initial round of RT-PCR targeting the TCR CDR3 relied on the HTBI primer set. In TCRdb, the multiplex PCR reads were re-called with MiXCR into one record per CDR3 protein. The sample contains 750,000 to 900,000 distinct CDR3 sequences, 38% of which appear only once. Sequenced sample: blood. All receptors come from a young man with Graves' hyperthyroidism.

This clonotype appeared many times. The chain couples TRBV20-1 to TRBJ2-5; tentatively, D is TRBD1 (6 bases). The CDR3 loop spans 13 amino acids. V lost 8 bases and J 2 bases, leaving 15 bases between the germline ends. Germline V gene data show CDR1 as DFQATT and CDR2 as SNEGSKA (reference sequence). CDR3 amino acids: CSHEQGRQETQYF. The CDR3 nucleotides are TGCAGTCATGAACAGGGAAGGCAAGAGACCCAGTACTTC.

J is TRBJ1-2 and V is TRBV6-5, with D possibly being TRBD1 (6 bases). V was shortened by 4 bases and J by 1 base, with 25 bases between the two germline ends. The CDR3 is made up of 19 amino acids. Germline CDR1 reads MNHEY; CDR2 reads SVGAGI. CDR3 amino acids: CASSSSAPGQGLLNYGYTF. The DNA of the CDR3 is TGTGCCAGCAGTTCCTCAGCCCCGGGACAAGGCCTTCTTAACTATGGCTACACCTTC.

This clonotype showed up just a few times. The rearrangement joins TRBV2 to TRBJ1-5; 9 nucleotides agree with TRBD1. The germline V gene has CDR1 SNHLY and CDR2 FYNNEI. The length of the CDR3 is 18 residues. V shed 6 bases and J 6 bases; nucleotides not matched to a gene: 18. The CDR3 sequence: CASSKQGATNRLGQPQHF. For the CDR3, the DNA is TGTGCCAGCAGCAAACAGGGGGCCACAAACCGGTTGGGTCAGCCCCAGCATTTT.

The rearrangement uses TRBV7-6 and TRBJ1-6; TRBD1 matches 11 bases. Germline assignment: CDR1 SGHVS and CDR2 FNYEAQ. The V gene end was trimmed by 5 bases and the J gene end by 9 bases; junction bases not matched to a gene: 9. This CDR3 spans 16 amino acids. The CDR3 nucleotides are TGTGCCAGCAGCCAAGATCAAGGGACAGGGGGTTCACCCCTCCACTTT. Translating it yields CASSQDQGTGGSPLHF. Full variable domain (remainder filled in from reference TRBV7-6 and TRBJ1-6): GAGVSQSPRYKVTKRGQDVALRCDPISGHVSLYWYRQALGQGPEFLTYFNYEAQQDKSGLPNDRFSAERPEGSISTLTIQRTEQRDSAMYRCASSQDQGTGGSPLHFGNGTRLTVT.

A remark on this clonotype: A single base separates this from a much larger clone, so it may be a read error. This chain uses TRBV10-3 with TRBJ2-5; 7 bases are shared with TRBD2. With 5 bases clipped from V and 3 bases from J, the junction kept 6 bases outside the gene matches. This CDR3 is built from 14 residues. Germline lookup yields CDR1 ENHRY and CDR2 SYGVKD. CDR3 DNA: TGTGCCATCAGTAAGACGGGGGGTGAAGAGACCCAGTACTTC. Its protein product is CAISKTGGEETQYF.

Ten or more counts support this clonotype. Germline and junction disagree at one end, which may indicate a read error. The genes are TRBV7-9 and TRBJ1-1; D is uncertain. This CDR3 comprises 16 residues. Germline CDR1 SEHNR, CDR2 FQNEAQ (reference sequence). This chain's CDR3 is CASSQDRWKGNTEAFF. Written as DNA, the CDR3 is TGCGCCAGCAGCCAAGATAGATGGAAGGGGAACACTGAAGCTTTCTTT.

The rearrangement uses TRBV24-1 and TRBJ2-3; D tentatively reads TRBD1 or TRBD2 (5 bases each). Germline CDR1 KGHDR, CDR2 SFDVKD. The CDR3 has 15 amino acids. V lost 3 bases and J lost 2, with 11 bases in between. The CDR3, as DNA: TGTGCCACCAGTGATGGACGGGGCCCCACAGATACGCAGTATTTT. Translation: CATSDGRGPTDTQYF.

The genes are TRBV29-1 and TRBJ1-1; D remains unclear. CDR1 SQVTM and CDR2 ANQGSEA come from the germline V gene. Between the trimmed V and J ends, which lost 4 bases and 1 base, there was a span of 7 bases. This CDR3 comprises 12 residues. CDR3 DNA sequence: TGCAGCGTTGCGGAGGGGAACACTGAAGCTTTCTTT. Encoded protein: CSVAEGNTEAFF.

With regard to this clonotype: A much larger clone lies a single base off, so this may be a read error. The gene calls are TRBV15 and TRBJ2-7; 7 bases line up with TRBD1. Germline lookup yields CDR1 LNHNV and CDR2 YYDKDF (reference sequence). This CDR3 region has 14 residues. Unmatched junction bases numbered 6, after V lost 2 bases and J lost 5 bases. This CDR3 is CATSRYTGVDEQYF. As DNA, the CDR3 is TGTGCCACCAGCAGATATACAGGGGTCGACGAGCAGTACTTC.

This clonotype appeared many times. V is TRBV2 and J is TRBJ2-5; TRBD2 is a possible D gene (6 bases). This CDR3 has 13 amino acids. The V end was cut by 8 bases, the J end by 0 bases, with 10 bases between. Germline values: CDR1 SNHLY, CDR2 FYNNEI. The DNA for the CDR3 is TGTGCCAGCGGGCGGGACGACCAAGAGACCCAGTACTTC. It is translated as CASGRDDQETQYF.

The V and J genes are TRBV2 and TRBJ2-5; 7 bases are a match to TRBD2. Germline lookup yields CDR1 SNHLY and CDR2 FYNNEI. The CDR3 contains 13 residues. Trimming removed 7 bases from V and 5 bases from J; junction bases left unmatched: 7. The CDR3, as DNA: TGTGCCAGCAATGGGCGGGAGTGGGAGACCCAGTACTTC. Protein sequence: CASNGREWETQYF.

This clonotype was observed at least ten times. The chain carries TRBV9 and TRBJ1-6; D gene unclear. The V gene lost 7 bases and the J gene lost 3 bases, with 8 bases spanning the gap. This CDR3 spans 13 amino acids. Looked up from germline, CDR1 is SGDLS and CDR2 is YYNGEE. The CDR3 loop is CASGGDYNSPLHF. In DNA form, the CDR3 reads TGTGCCAGCGGAGGTGACTATAATTCACCCCTCCACTTT.

This chain links TRBV25-1 with TRBJ2-7; D not certain. Trimming left V 8 bases short and J 2 bases short, with 13 bases between. Germline CDR1 and CDR2: MGHDK and SYGVNS. The CDR3 consists of 13 residues. The chain's CDR3 is CASLVGTAYEQYF. As DNA, the CDR3 is TGTGCCAGCTTAGTGGGCACGGCCTACGAGCAGTACTTC.

V usage is TRBV10-3 and J usage is TRBJ2-5; 11 positions agree with TRBD1. Unmatched junction bases numbered 4, after V lost 3 bases and J lost 1 base. Germline V gene data show CDR1 as ENHRY and CDR2 as SYGVKD. CDR3 length: 16 residues. In nucleotides, the CDR3 is TGTGCCATCAGTGATAAGGGGACAGGGGGCCAAGAGACCCAGTACTTC. It specifies CAISDKGTGGQETQYF.

This clonotype was counted a single time. This likely comes from a read error, as the CDR3 has no conserved phenylalanine or tryptophan at its end. The chain couples TRBV9 to TRBJ2-7, with 10 bases lining up with TRBD1. CDR1 and CDR2 (germline): SGDLS, YYNGEE. Unmatched junction bases numbered 3, after V lost 5 bases and J lost 4 bases. The CDR3 has 13 amino acids. CDR3 bases: TGTGCCAGCAGACGGACAGGGGGGTACGAGCAGTACCTC. This gives the protein CASRRTGGYEQYL.

In regard to this clonotype: A much larger clone differs by one base, so this may be a read error. The rearrangement joins TRBV7-2 to TRBJ1-2, with D maybe TRBD1 (5 bases). CDR3 length: 13 residues. V lost 5 bases, J lost 8 bases, and 15 bases lay in between. Per the germline V gene, CDR1 is SGHTA and CDR2 is FQGNSA. The CDR3 is CASSEGIGNGYTF. CDR3 coding DNA: TGTGCCAGCAGCGAGGGGATAGGGAACGGCTACACCTTC.

This clonotype has just one count. The CDR3 bases are TGTGCCACCGCCCGAGGGGCCGATCCCTACGAGCAGTACTTC. As protein: CATARGADPYEQYF. The chain recombines TRBV5-6 with TRBJ2-7; D tentatively reads TRBD1 or TRBD2 (5 bases each). Trimming pared 9 bases from V and 2 bases from J, leaving 18 bases between. The length of the CDR3 is 14 residues. Per the germline V gene, CDR1 is SGHDT and CDR2 is YYEEEE.

This clonotype was seen only a few times. This chain connects TRBV20-1 to TRBJ2-7; possibly TRBD1 for D (6 bases). The CDR3 covers 13 residues. V lost 4 bases and J 4 bases, leaving 14 bases between the germline ends. CDR1 DFQATT and CDR2 SNEGSKA come from the germline V gene (reference sequence). CDR3 nucleotides: TGCAGTGCTACCCGGGACAACCTATACGAGCAGTACTTC. It is translated as CSATRDNLYEQYF.

The rearrangement joins TRBV20-1 to TRBJ2-7; 9 positions match TRBD1. V shed 6 bases, J shed 2 bases, and the junction held 11 bases outside the gene matches. The CDR3 has 15 residues. The germline gives CDR1 DFQATT, CDR2 SNEGSKA (reference sequence). The CDR3 nucleotides are TGCAGTGCCCCGAAGGTGGGACAGGGTACCTACGAGCAGTACTTC. It translates to CSAPKVGQGTYEQYF.

This clonotype was observed a few times. J is TRBJ1-1 and V is TRBV7-9, with 7 bases matching TRBD1. CDR1 and CDR2 (germline): SEHNR, FQNEAQ (reference sequence). The CDR3 covers 15 residues. V lost 7 bases and J lost 0; bases outside the gene matches: 8. The CDR3 DNA reads as TGTGCCAGCACCTTGCTGACAGGGCTGAACACTGAAGCTTTCTTT. As protein: CASTLLTGLNTEAFF.

This clonotype turned up a few times. The V gene is TRBV10-3, the J gene TRBJ1-5; 7 bases match TRBD1. This CDR3 has 14 residues. Trimming removed 10 bases from V and 4 bases from J; junction bases left unmatched: 10. Germline-derived CDR1 and CDR2 are ENHRY and SYGVKD. CDR3 sequence reads: CATGDSWRNQPQHF. CDR3 sequence (DNA): TGTGCCACCGGGGACAGTTGGAGGAATCAGCCCCAGCATTTT.

V and J are TRBV10-1 and TRBJ2-5; the match to TRBD1 covers 9 bases. Per the germline V gene, CDR1 is WNHNN and CDR2 is SYGVQD (reference sequence). V dropped 5 bases and J dropped 4; count of bases not matched to a gene: 5. This CDR3 is 14 amino acids long. The CDR3 DNA sequence: TGCGCCAGCAGTCACGGGACAGGGACAGAGACCCAGTACTTC. It translates to CASSHGTGTETQYF.

This clonotype was detected many times. V usage is TRBV7-2 and J usage is TRBJ2-7, with a tentative D call TRBD1 (5 bases). V dropped 4 bases and J dropped 1 base, with 14 bases sitting between them. This CDR3 has 15 amino acids. Germline lookup yields CDR1 SGHTA and CDR2 FQGNSA. CDR3 amino acids: CASSSQMDTSYEQYF. DNA of the CDR3: TGTGCCAGCAGCTCCCAGATGGACACGTCCTACGAGCAGTACTTC.

Concerning this clonotype itself: A much larger clonotype is one base distant, so this may be a read error. This chain joins TRBV10-3 and TRBJ2-7; 8 bases fit TRBD1. Per the germline V gene, CDR1 is ENHRY and CDR2 is SYGVKD. The CDR3 covers 14 residues. The CDR3 region is CALSSTGESYEQYF. In DNA, the CDR3 is TGTGCCCTCAGCTCGACAGGGGAGTCCTACGAGCAGTACTTC.

The table lists this clonotype with many counts. This chain links TRBV15 with TRBJ2-2; 9 nucleotides agree with TRBD2. CDR1 and CDR2 (germline): LNHNV, YYDKDF (reference sequence). CDR3 length: 16 residues. V shed 2 bases, J shed 2 bases, and the junction held 3 bases outside the gene matches. CDR3 sequence: CATSRLTSGNTGELFF. In DNA form, the CDR3 reads TGTGCCACCAGCAGACTGACTAGCGGCAACACCGGGGAGCTGTTTTTT.

The CDR3 region has the DNA TGTGCCAGCAGTTTATACCTGACTAGCCCTCAGACCCAGTACTTC. It is translated as CASSLYLTSPQTQYF. V and J are TRBV27 and TRBJ2-5; 7 bases line up with TRBD2. V lost 1 base and J lost 6; bases outside the gene matches: 8. Germline V gene sequence: CDR1 MNHEY, CDR2 SMNVEV (reference sequence). This CDR3 has 15 residues.

This clonotype showed up many times. V usage is TRBV7-3 and J usage is TRBJ1-6; D perhaps matches TRBD1 (5 bases). Trimming cost V 2 bases and J 8 bases, with 13 bases left between them. The CDR3 length is 15 residues. Germline V lookup: CDR1 SGHTA, CDR2 FQGTGA. The chain's CDR3 is CASSLLGPPDSPLHF. DNA for the CDR3: TGTGCCAGCAGCTTACTGGGACCGCCCGATTCACCCCTCCACTTT. The full variable domain, its missing parts supplied by reference TRBV7-3 and TRBJ1-6, is GAGVSQTPSNKVTEKGKYVELRCDPISGHTALYWYRQSLGQGPEFLIYFQGTGAADDSGLPNDRFFAVRPEGSVSTLKIQRTERGDSAVYLCASSLLGPPDSPLHFGNGTRLTVT.

The V and J genes are TRBV19 and TRBJ2-2; 9 nucleotides agree with TRBD2. V lost 7 bases to trimming and J lost 7 bases; unmatched junction nucleotides: 19. The germline CDR1 and CDR2 sequences are LNHDA and SQIVND (reference sequence). This CDR3 contains 18 residues. The CDR3 here is CASTPRLAGYTFGGELFF. In nucleotides, the CDR3 is TGTGCCAGTACCCCTCGGCTAGCGGGATACACGTTTGGCGGGGAGCTGTTTTTT. Supplemented by reference TRBV19 and TRBJ2-2, the full variable domain reads DGGITQSPKYLFRKEGQNVTLSCEQNLNHDAMYWYRQDPGQGLRLIYYSQIVNDFQKGDIAEGYSVSREKKESFPLTVTSAQKNPTAFYLCASTPRLAGYTFGGELFFGEGSRLTVL.

The V call is TRBV6-5, the J call TRBJ2-7, with 9 bases lining up with TRBD1. Losses at the gene ends were 0 bases for V and 6 bases for J; bases not matched to a gene: 6. The V gene's germline CDR1 is MNHEY and CDR2 SVGAGI. This CDR3 is 15 amino acids long. This CDR3 is CASSYSWDRDGEQYF. The CDR3 nucleotides are TGTGCCAGCAGTTACTCATGGGACAGGGACGGCGAGCAGTACTTC.

This sequence joins TRBV25-1 and TRBJ2-3, with 9 bases that match TRBD2. This CDR3 is built from 17 residues. Trimming at V came to 8 bases and at J to 3 bases, leaving 15 bases not matched to a gene. The germline V gene encodes CDR1 MGHDK and CDR2 SYGVNS. The CDR3 sequence is CASVGRSGGGKTDTQYF. In DNA, the CDR3 is TGTGCCAGCGTAGGTCGTAGCGGGGGAGGTAAAACAGATACGCAGTATTTT.

The sample holds many counts of this clonotype. This rearrangement joins TRBV20-1 to TRBJ2-2; no firm D call. V lost 3 bases and J 7 bases, leaving 9 bases between the germline ends. Germline V CDR1 and CDR2: DFQATT, SNEGSKA (reference sequence). The CDR3 sequence is 12 residues long. The CDR3 region has the DNA TGCAGTGCTAGTTACGCCAACGGGGAGCTGTTTTTT. Translated, it gives CSASYANGELFF.

This clonotype was detected a few times. The CDR3 loop is CASSASTSAAKEQYF. The CDR3 DNA reads as TGTGCCAGCAGTGCCTCCACTAGCGCCGCTAAAGAGCAGTACTTC. The rearrangement uses TRBV2 and TRBJ2-7, with 7 bases aligning to TRBD2. The J segment lost 7 bases and the V segment lost 4 bases, leaving 13 bases of the junction unmatched. The CDR3 is made up of 15 amino acids. Germline CDR1 SNHLY, CDR2 FYNNEI.